A selection of T cell receptor beta chains follows, all from one sample in a study of blood T cell repertoires in COVID-19. Profiling relied on immunoSEQ multiplex PCR, and the TCRdb table lists in-frame clones only, not all of them. The top ten hold 4.5% to 6% of the sample, which has 200,000 or so clones, under 90% seen once. Sequencing input: peripheral blood. The origin of the receptors is an older woman who had recovered from COVID-19. The CDR3 runs from the conserved cysteine through the conserved F or W. A D gene is named only where the DNA matches it firmly. Rows may omit the clone size; those that give it use once, few, many or a size class.

d_call,v_call,j_call,clone_size,cdr3_aa,cdr3_nt
-,TRBV9,TRBJ1-1,-,CASSVSTYNTEAFF,TGTGCCAGCAGCGTATCTACCTATAACACTGAAGCTTTCTTT
-,TRBV14,TRBJ2-5,-,CASSSQPGDLWRIQETQYF,TGTGCCAGCAGCTCCCAACCCGGAGACCTCTGGAGGATTCAAGAGACCCAGTACTTC
-,TRBV6-1,TRBJ1-4,-,CASSEAGRAGGEKLFF,TGTGCCAGCAGTGAAGCGGGCAGGGCGGGGGGTGAAAAACTGTTTTTT
TRBD2,TRBV7-2,TRBJ2-7,-,CASSSSGGPYEQYF,TGTGCCAGCAGCTCTAGCGGGGGTCCCTACGAGCAGTACTTC
TRBD1,TRBV5-1,TRBJ2-6,-,CASSTGAGGANVLTF,TGCGCCAGCAGCACAGGGGCAGGAGGGGCCAACGTCCTGACTTTC
-,TRBV4-2,TRBJ2-2,-,CASSQVYQNTGELFF,TGTGCCAGCAGCCAAGTCTATCAGAACACCGGGGAGCTGTTTTTT
-,TRBV15,TRBJ2-1,-,CATSSRKGVYNEQFF,TGTGCCACCAGCAGTCGGAAAGGGGTCTACAATGAGCAGTTCTTC
TRBD1,TRBV29-1,TRBJ2-3,-,CSVTGGETDTQYF,TGCAGCGTGACAGGGGGCGAGACAGATACGCAGTATTTT
TRBD2,TRBV9,TRBJ2-3,-,CASSASGTSGTDTQYF,TGTGCCAGCAGCGCCTCCGGGACTAGCGGCACAGATACGCAGTATTTT
TRBD1,TRBV5-1,TRBJ2-7,once,CASSLEGTGISYEQYF,TGCGCCAGCAGCTTGGAAGGGACAGGGATTTCCTACGAGCAGTACTTC
-,TRBV4-2,TRBJ2-7,few,CASSQELRGREQYF,TGTGCCAGCAGCCAAGAGCTCCGGGGAAGGGAGCAGTACTTC
TRBD1,TRBV18,TRBJ1-6,-,CASSQRTGVSLLHF,TGTGCCAGCTCACAACGGACAGGGGTTTCCCTCCTCCACTTT
-,TRBV4-2,TRBJ1-1,few,CASSQTPLRDTSRNTEAFF,TGTGCCAGCAGCCAAACCCCATTGCGAGACACCTCCCGGAACACTGAAGCTTTCTTT
TRBD2,TRBV11-2,TRBJ2-2,-,CASSPGGTGELFF,TGTGCCAGCAGCCCCGGGGGGACCGGGGAGCTGTTTTTT
TRBD1,TRBV7-9,TRBJ1-4,-,CASSKGALFTNEKLFF,TGTGCCAGCAGCAAGGGGGCGCTTTTTACTAATGAAAAACTGTTTTTT
TRBD2,TRBV6-5,TRBJ2-1,-,CASATSGGRGEQFF,TGTGCCAGCGCAACTAGCGGGGGGCGAGGTGAGCAGTTCTTC
-,TRBV19,TRBJ1-1,-,CASRLSLGTGTEAFF,TGTGCCAGTCGCCTCTCTTTAGGAACAGGCACTGAAGCTTTCTTT
-,TRBV4-3,TRBJ1-2,once,CASSQGTSGNGYTF,TGCGCCAGCAGCCAAGGGACGTCGGGGAATGGCTACACCTTC
TRBD1,TRBV7-2,TRBJ2-5,-,CASRSGGGVQTQYF,TGTGCCAGCAGGTCAGGGGGTGGGGTGCAGACCCAGTACTTC
TRBD2,TRBV19,TRBJ2-1,-,CASSISLAVSYNEQFF,TGTGCCAGTAGTATTTCGCTAGCGGTCTCCTACAATGAGCAGTTCTTC
TRBD2,TRBV4-1,TRBJ2-7,-,CASSQGLAGAPYEQYF,TGCGCCAGCAGCCAAGGTTTAGCGGGGGCCCCCTACGAGCAGTACTTC
TRBD1,TRBV18,TRBJ1-2,-,CASSPRDRGHGYTF,TGTGCCAGCTCACCCCGGGACAGGGGGCATGGCTACACCTTC
-,TRBV5-1,TRBJ1-2,-,CASRQEGPLYGYTF,TGCGCCAGCAGACAGGAGGGGCCACTCTATGGCTACACCTTC
-,TRBV6-5,TRBJ2-2,-,CASSLRGNTGELFF,TGTGCCAGCTCCTTAAGGGGGAACACCGGGGAGCTGTTTTTT
TRBD1,TRBV7-8,TRBJ1-5,-,CASSLGTGEVQPQHF,TGTGCCAGCAGCTTAGGAACAGGGGAGGTTCAGCCCCAGCATTTT
-,TRBV6-2/TRBV6-3,TRBJ1-2,-,CASSDGTINDYGYTF,TGTGCCAGCAGTGACGGGACAATAAACGACTATGGCTACACCTTC
-,TRBV3-1/TRBV3-2,TRBJ1-4,-,CASSRRGVREKLFF,TGTGCCAGCAGCCGTCGGGGGGTGCGCGAAAAACTGTTTTTT
TRBD1,TRBV5-8,TRBJ1-2,-,CASRWTGTGIGYTF,TGTGCCAGCAGATGGACAGGGACGGGTATTGGCTACACCTTC
TRBD1,TRBV7-8,TRBJ2-2,-,CASSSRDSGLAGELFF,TGTGCCAGCAGCTCCCGGGACAGCGGATTGGCCGGGGAGCTGTTTTTT
-,TRBV6-5,TRBJ2-7,-,CASSYQISSYEQYF,TGTGCCAGCAGTTACCAGATCAGCTCCTACGAGCAGTACTTC
-,TRBV6-2/TRBV6-3,TRBJ2-5,-,CASSYSPSRETQYF,TGTGCCAGCAGTTACTCGCCTAGCCGGGAGACCCAGTACTTC
TRBD2,TRBV7-2,TRBJ2-1,-,CASSHDPRAGVGNEQFF,TGTGCCAGCAGCCATGACCCTAGGGCGGGGGTTGGAAATGAGCAGTTCTTC
TRBD1,TRBV5-4,TRBJ1-1,-,CASSSEAGGGPAAFF,TGTGCCAGCAGCTCCGAGGCAGGGGGAGGTCCCGCGGCTTTCTTT
TRBD1,TRBV5-1,TRBJ2-3,-,CASSVTGGRPDTQYF,TGCGCCAGCAGCGTAACAGGGGGCCGCCCCGATACGCAGTATTTT
TRBD2,TRBV4-3,TRBJ2-5,-,CASSQIIGGGALKTQYF,TGCGCCAGCAGCCAAATTATAGGCGGGGGGGCCTTAAAGACCCAGTACTTC
-,TRBV5-5,TRBJ1-1,-,CASSPPGWTEAFF,TGTGCCAGCAGCCCCCCGGGGTGGACTGAAGCTTTCTTT
-,TRBV30,TRBJ2-7,-,CAWSVQGVGYF,TGTGCCTGGAGTGTACAGGGAGTAGGGTACTTC
TRBD1,TRBV11-2,TRBJ2-3,-,CASSGTGGRDTQYF,TGTGCCAGCAGTGGGACAGGGGGCCGAGATACGCAGTATTTT
-,TRBV9,TRBJ1-6,-,CASSVDLYNSPLHF,TGTGCCAGCAGCGTAGATCTTTATAATTCACCCCTCCACTTT